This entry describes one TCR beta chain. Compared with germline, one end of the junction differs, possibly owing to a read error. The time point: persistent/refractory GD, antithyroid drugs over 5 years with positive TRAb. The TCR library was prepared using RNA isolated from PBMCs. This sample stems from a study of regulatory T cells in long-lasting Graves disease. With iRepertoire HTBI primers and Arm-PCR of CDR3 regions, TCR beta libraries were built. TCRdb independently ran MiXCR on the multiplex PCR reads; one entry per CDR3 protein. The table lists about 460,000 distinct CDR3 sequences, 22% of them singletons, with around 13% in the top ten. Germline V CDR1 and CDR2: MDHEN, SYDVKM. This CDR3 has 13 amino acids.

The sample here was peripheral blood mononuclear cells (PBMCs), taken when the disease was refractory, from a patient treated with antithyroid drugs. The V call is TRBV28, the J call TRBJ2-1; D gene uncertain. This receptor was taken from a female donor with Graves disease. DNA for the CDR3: TGTGCCGGCAGTTTTGAACTCGACCGGAACAAGGACTTC. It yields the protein CAGSFELDRNKDF.